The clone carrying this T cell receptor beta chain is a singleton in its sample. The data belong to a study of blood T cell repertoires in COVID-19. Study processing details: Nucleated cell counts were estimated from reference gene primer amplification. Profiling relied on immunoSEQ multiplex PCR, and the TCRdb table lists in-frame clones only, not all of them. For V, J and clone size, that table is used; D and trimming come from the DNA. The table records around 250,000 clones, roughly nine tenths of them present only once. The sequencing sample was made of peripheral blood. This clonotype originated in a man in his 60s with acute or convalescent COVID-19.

CDR3 DNA: TGTGCCAGCAGCTTCGGCGGGGCCGTCTCCTACGAGCAGTACTTC. Protein sequence: CASSFGGAVSYEQYF. The chain links TRBV11-2 to TRBJ2-7; possibly TRBD2 for D (6 bases). The germline V gene encodes CDR1 SGHAT and CDR2 FQNNGV. The V gene lost 3 bases and the J gene lost 0 bases, with 12 bases spanning the gap. This CDR3 has 15 residues.